The entry below gives a single T cell receptor (beta chain) sequence along with its context. Its antigen is not identified. TCRdb keeps only in-frame clones here, not all; method: immunoSEQ multiplex PCR. The data contain fewer than 100,000 clones, 85% to 90% of them singletons. This sample stems from a study of OX40 agonist ivuxolimab in advanced cancers. Overall study: Ivuxolimab, an antibody that agonizes OX40 (CD134), was administered to the patients.

Whole-study results and caveats: Mean expanded clone counts were higher in CD8+ than CD4+ T cells.

V shed 3 bases, J shed 0 bases, and the junction held 6 bases outside the gene matches. Germline CDR1 KGHSH, CDR2 LQKENI. The CDR3 length is 17 residues. The sequence came from an adult with an advanced solid tumor such as melanoma, head and neck, liver or kidney cancer. The chain is built from TRBV18 and TRBJ2-3, with 10 bases that match TRBD2. The sequencing here drew on CD4+ or CD8+ T cells sorted from blood, taken in a trial of the OX40 agonist ivuxolimab. DNA for the CDR3: TGTGCCAGCTCACCGCCCCTAGCGGGAGTTAGCACAGATACGCAGTATTTT. Its protein is CASSPPLAGVSTDTQYF.